The clone carrying this T cell receptor beta chain appeared once. Antigen specificity is unknown. PCR employed 60 Vbeta and 13 Jbeta primers. The repertoire was sequenced with immunoSEQ multiplex PCR; TCRdb's copy has only in-frame clones and lacks some. The sample lists some 180,000 clones, around 80% occurring once. This sample was included in a study of cytomegalovirus exposure and HLA in healthy donors. The V and J ends lost 4 bases and 0 bases, in that order; junction bases with no gene match: 5. Germline CDR1 is SGHTS and CDR2 is YDEGEE. The CDR3 is 15 amino acids. Study-level results: According to a later analysis, donors in an Asian-associated ancestry cluster reportedly had fewer N-insertions than the roughly 720-donor mean.

This clonotype was obtained from a man aged 40-50 years in good health and CMV-seronegative. The sequenced material came from PBMCs. The rearrangement links TRBV5-8 to TRBJ2-7, with 9 bases that match TRBD1. The CDR3, as DNA: TGTGCCAGCAGCCTGGGACAGGGAGGCTCCTACGAGCAGTACTTC. Translating gives CASSLGQGGSYEQYF. The full variable domain, in which reference TRBV5-8 and TRBJ2-7 provide the parts outside the CDR3, is EAGVTQSPTHLIKTRGQQATLRCSPISGHTSVYWYQQALGLGLQFLLWYDEGEERNRGNFPPRFSGRQFPNYSSELNVNALELEDSALYLCASSLGQGGSYEQYFGPGTRLTVT.